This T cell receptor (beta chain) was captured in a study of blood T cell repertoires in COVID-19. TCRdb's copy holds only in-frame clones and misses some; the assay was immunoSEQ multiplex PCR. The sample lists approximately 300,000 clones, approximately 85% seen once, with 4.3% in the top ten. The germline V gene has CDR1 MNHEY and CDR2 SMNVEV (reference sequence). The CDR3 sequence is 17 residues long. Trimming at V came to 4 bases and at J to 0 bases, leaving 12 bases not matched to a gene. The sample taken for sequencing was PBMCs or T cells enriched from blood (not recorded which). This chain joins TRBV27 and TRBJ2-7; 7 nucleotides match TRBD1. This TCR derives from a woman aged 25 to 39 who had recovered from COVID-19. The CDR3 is CASSSKWPGQSSYEQYF. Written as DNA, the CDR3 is TGTGCCAGCAGTTCTAAATGGCCGGGACAGAGCTCCTACGAGCAGTACTTC.